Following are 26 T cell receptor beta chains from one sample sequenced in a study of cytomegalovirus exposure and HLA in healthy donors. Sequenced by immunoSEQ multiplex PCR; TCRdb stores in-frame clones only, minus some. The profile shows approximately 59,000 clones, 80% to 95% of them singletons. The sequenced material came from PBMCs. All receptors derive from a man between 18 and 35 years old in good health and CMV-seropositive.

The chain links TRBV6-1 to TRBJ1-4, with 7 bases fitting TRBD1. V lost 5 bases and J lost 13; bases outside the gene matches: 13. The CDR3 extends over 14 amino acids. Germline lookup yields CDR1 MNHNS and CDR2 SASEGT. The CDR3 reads CASSPVGRGGGLFF. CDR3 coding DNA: TGTGCCAGCAGTCCCGTGGGTAGAGGGGGCGGACTGTTTTTT.

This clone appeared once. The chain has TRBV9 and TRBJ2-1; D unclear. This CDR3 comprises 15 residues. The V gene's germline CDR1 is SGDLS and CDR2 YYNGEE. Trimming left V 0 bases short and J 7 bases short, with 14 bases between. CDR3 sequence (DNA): TGTGCCAGCAGCGTAGGCGGTAATCTCGGGAATGAGCAGTTCTTC. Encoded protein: CASSVGGNLGNEQFF.

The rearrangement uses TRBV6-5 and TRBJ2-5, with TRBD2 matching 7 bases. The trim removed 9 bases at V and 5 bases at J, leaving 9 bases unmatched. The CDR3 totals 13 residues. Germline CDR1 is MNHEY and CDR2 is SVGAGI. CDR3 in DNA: TGTGCCAGTCGCTCGACGCGGGGGGAGACCCAGTACTTC. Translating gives CASRSTRGETQYF.

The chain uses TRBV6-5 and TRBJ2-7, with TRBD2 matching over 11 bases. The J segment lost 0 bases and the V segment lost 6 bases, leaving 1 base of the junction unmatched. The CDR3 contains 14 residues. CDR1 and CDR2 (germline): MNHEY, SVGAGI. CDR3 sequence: CASSTSGSSYEQYF. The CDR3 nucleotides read TGTGCCAGCAGCACTAGCGGGAGCTCCTACGAGCAGTACTTC.

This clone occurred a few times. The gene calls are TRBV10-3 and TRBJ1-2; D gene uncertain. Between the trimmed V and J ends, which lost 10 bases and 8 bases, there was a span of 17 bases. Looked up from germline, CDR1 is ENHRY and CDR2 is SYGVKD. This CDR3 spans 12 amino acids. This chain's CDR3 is CASGGGPEGYTF. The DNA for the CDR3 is TGTGCCAGCGGTGGAGGCCCGGAGGGCTACACCTTC.

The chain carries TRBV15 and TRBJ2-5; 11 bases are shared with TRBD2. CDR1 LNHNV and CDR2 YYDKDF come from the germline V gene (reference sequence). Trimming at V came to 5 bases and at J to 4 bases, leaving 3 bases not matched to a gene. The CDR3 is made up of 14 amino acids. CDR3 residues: CATSAGLAGETQYF. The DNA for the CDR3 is TGTGCCACCAGCGCCGGACTAGCGGGAGAGACCCAGTACTTC.

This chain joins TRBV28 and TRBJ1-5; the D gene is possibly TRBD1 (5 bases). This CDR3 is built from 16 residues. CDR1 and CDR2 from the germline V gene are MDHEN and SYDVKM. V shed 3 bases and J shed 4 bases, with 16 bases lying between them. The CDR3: CASSFNWGGLNQPQHF. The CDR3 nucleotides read TGTGCCAGCAGTTTCAATTGGGGGGGTTTGAATCAGCCCCAGCATTTT. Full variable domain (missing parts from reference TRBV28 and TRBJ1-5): DVKVTQSSRYLVKRTGEKVFLECVQDMDHENMFWYRQDPGLGLRLIYFSYDVKMKEKGDIPEGYSVSREKKERFSLILESASTNQTSMYLCASSFNWGGLNQPQHFGDGTRLSIL.

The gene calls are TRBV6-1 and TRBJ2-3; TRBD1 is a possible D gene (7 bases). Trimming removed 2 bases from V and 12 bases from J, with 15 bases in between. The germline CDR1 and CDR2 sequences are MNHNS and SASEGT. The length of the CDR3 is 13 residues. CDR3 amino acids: CASSESGRGAQYF. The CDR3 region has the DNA TGTGCCAGCAGTGAAAGTGGCAGGGGGGCACAGTATTTT.

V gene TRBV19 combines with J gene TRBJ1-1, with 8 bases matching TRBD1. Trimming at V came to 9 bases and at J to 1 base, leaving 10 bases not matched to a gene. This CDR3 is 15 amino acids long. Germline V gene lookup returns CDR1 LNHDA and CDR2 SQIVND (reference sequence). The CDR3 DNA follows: TGTGCCAGCGCCAGTCGGGGGACAGGGAACACTGAAGCTTTCTTT. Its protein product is CASASRGTGNTEAFF.

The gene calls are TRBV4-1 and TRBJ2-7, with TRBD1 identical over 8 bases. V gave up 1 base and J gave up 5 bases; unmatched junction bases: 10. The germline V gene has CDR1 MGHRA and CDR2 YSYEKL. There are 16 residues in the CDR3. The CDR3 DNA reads TGCGCCAGCAGCCAAGTGCTAGACAGGGGTGAAAACGAGCAGTACTTC. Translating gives CASSQVLDRGENEQYF.

This CDR3 reads CASSAHPSGRAQEQFF. The DNA of the CDR3 is TGTGCCAGCAGTGCCCATCCTAGCGGGAGGGCCCAGGAGCAGTTCTTC. The rearrangement uses TRBV25-1 and TRBJ2-1; 12 nucleotides line up with TRBD2. The V and J ends lost 4 bases and 10 bases, in that order; junction bases with no gene match: 11. There are 16 residues in the CDR3. The germline V gene encodes CDR1 MGHDK and CDR2 SYGVNS. The variable domain in full, completed from reference TRBV25-1 and TRBJ2-1, reads EADIYQTPRYLVIGTGKKITLECSQTMGHDKMYWYQQDPGMELHLIHYSYGVNSTEKGDLSSESTVSRIRTEHFPLTLESARPSHTSQYLCASSAHPSGRAQEQFFGPGTRLTVL.

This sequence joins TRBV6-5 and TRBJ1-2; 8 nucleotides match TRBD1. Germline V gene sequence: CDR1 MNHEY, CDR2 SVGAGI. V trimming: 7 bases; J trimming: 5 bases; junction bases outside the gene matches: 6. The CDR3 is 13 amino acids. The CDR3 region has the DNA TGTGCCAGCACCCCCGACAGGGGTTATGGCTACACCTTC. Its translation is CASTPDRGYGYTF.

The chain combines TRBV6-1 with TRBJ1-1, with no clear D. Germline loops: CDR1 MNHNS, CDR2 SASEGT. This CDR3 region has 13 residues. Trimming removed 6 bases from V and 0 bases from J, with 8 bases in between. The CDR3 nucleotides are TGTGCCAGCAGGTTGGCCCTGAACACTGAAGCTTTCTTT. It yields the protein CASRLALNTEAFF.

CDR3 coding DNA: TGTGCCAGCAGCGTGGGACTAGCGGGAGTTAAAGAGCAGTTCTTC. It is translated as CASSVGLAGVKEQFF. The chain links TRBV7-8 to TRBJ2-1; the match to TRBD2 covers 14 bases. The V gene's germline CDR1 is SGHVS and CDR2 FQNEAQ. The CDR3 contains 15 residues. V was clipped by 5 bases and J by 10 bases; unmatched bases: 7.

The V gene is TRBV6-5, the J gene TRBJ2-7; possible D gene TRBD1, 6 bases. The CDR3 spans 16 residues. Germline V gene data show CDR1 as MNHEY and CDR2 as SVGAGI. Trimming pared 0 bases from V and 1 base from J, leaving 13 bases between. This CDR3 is CASSYSHRVGSYEQYF. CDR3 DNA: TGTGCCAGCAGTTACTCGCACAGGGTAGGGTCCTACGAGCAGTACTTC.

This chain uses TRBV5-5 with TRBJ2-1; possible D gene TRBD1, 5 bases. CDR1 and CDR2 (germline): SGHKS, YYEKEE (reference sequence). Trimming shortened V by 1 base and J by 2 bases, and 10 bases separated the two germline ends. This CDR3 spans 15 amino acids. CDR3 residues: CASSLLGAAYNEQFF. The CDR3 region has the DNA TGTGCCAGCAGCTTGTTAGGGGCGGCCTACAATGAGCAGTTCTTC.

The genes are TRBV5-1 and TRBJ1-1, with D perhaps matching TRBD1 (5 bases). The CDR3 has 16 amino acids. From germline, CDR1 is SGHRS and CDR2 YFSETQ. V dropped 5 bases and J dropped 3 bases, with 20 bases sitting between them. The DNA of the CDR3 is TGCGCCAGCAGTGGGGCGCTGGGGCAGGGTGACACTGAAGCTTTCTTT. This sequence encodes CASSGALGQGDTEAFF.

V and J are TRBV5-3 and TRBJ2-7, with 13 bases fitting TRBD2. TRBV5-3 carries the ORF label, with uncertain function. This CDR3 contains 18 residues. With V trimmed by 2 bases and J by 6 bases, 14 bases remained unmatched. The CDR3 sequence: CARSFPGLAGEPNFEQYF. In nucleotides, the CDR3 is TGTGCCAGAAGCTTTCCTGGACTAGCGGGAGAACCTAACTTCGAGCAGTACTTC.

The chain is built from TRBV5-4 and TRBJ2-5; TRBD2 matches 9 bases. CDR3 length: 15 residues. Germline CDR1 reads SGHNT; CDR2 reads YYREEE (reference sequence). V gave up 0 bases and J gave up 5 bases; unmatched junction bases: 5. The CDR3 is CASSLDAGGGETQYF. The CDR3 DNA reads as TGTGCCAGCAGCTTGGATGCGGGAGGGGGGGAGACCCAGTACTTC.

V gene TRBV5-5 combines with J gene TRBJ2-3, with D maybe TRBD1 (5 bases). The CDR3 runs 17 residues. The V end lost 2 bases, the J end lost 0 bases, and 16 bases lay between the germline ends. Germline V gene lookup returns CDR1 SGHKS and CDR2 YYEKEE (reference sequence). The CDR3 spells CASSLAPTGLSTDTQYF. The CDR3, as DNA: TGTGCCAGCAGCTTAGCCCCCACAGGCCTAAGCACAGATACGCAGTATTTT.

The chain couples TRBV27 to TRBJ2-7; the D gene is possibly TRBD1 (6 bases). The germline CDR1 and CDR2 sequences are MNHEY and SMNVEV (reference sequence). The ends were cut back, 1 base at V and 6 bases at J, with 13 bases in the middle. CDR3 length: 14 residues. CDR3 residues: CASSLWGRGLEQYF. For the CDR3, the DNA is TGTGCCAGCAGTTTATGGGGGCGAGGGCTCGAGCAGTACTTC.

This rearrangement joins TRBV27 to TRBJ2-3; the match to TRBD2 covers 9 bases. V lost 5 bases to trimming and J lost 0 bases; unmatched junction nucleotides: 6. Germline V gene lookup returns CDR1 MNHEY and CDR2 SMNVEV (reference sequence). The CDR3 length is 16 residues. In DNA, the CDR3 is TGTGCCAGCAGTATACTAGCGGGTATCAGCACAGATACGCAGTATTTT. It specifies CASSILAGISTDTQYF.

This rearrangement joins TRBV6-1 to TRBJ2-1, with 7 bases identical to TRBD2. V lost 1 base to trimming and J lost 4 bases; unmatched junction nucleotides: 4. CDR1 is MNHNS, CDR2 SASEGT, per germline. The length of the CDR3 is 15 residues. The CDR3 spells CASSEVSSGYNEQFF. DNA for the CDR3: TGTGCCAGCAGTGAAGTTTCTAGCGGTTACAATGAGCAGTTCTTC.

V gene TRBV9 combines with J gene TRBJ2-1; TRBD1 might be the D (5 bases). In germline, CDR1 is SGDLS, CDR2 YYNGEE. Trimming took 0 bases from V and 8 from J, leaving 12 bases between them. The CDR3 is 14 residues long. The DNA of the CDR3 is TGTGCCAGCAGCGTAGGTCCCTCCAGGGATGAGCAGTTCTTC. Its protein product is CASSVGPSRDEQFF.

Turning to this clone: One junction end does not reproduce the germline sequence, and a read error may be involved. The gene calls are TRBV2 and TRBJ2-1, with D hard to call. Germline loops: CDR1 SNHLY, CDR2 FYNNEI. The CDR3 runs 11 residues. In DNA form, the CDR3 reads TGTGCCAGCAGTTCCTATAATGAGCAGTTCTTC. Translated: CASSSYNEQFF.

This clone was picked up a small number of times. As DNA, the CDR3 is TGTGCCTGGAACAGAAGACCGGGACAGGCTCTTAGAAACTATGGCTACACCTTC. It translates to CAWNRRPGQALRNYGYTF. This chain uses TRBV30 with TRBJ1-2; TRBD1 matches 8 bases. The CDR3 is 18 residues long. With 4 bases clipped from V and 2 bases from J, the junction kept 18 bases outside the gene matches. In germline, CDR1 is GTSNPN, CDR2 SVGIG (reference sequence).